This T cell receptor beta chain was sequenced during a study of blood T cell repertoires in COVID-19 (dated by TCRdb to 2019 to 2021). Context from the whole study: The collaborator samples originated in the United States, Italy and Spain and spanned the acute and convalescent phases of COVID-19. The samples were drawn from the first 160 participants of the ongoing ImmuneRACE study and from roughly 1,300 subjects provided by 6 global collaborators. Nearly every sample came with metadata listing a de-identified subject ID, COVID-19 status, age in years and sex. Where HLA class I and class II types were available, the types were taken from metadata supplied by the sample provider, not from assay-based typing. Subjects who had been exposed to COVID-19, were actively infected with it, or had recovered from it provided the deeply sampled blood TCRbeta repertoires that made up the dataset. The material from the prospective study consisted of cDNA or gDNA derived from T cells, B-cell-depleted T cells, or PBMCs. The repertoires were made available in a free public database intended to serve as a resource for research on the immune response to SARS-CoV-2. General conclusions and limits of the study: Clinical and demographic metadata were provided uncurated, with the amount varying by source and participant.

The immunoSEQ Assay, a bias-controlled multiplex PCR, was used to amplify TCRbeta CDR3 regions from genomic DNA. The study's own analysis went as follows. The number of nucleated cells in each sample was estimated from the amplification of reference gene primers within the assay. To quantify the absolute abundance of each unique TCRbeta CDR3 rearrangement, sequence reads were collapsed and filtered. For each sample, productive Simpson clonality was calculated as the square root of Simpson's diversity index across productive rearrangements. Entries here come from immuneACCESS through TCRdb and include only in-frame sequences with V and J called. Some clones fail to appear in such tables; in the studies checked, an unresolved V gene covers under half of the shortfall, and the cause of the remainder is unknown. V and J calls and clone size are given by that table; D and trimming were obtained from the DNA. This sample has approximately 450,000 clones in its table, and around nine tenths of those were observed once. Together, the top ten hold over 1.5% of the sample.

According to the germline V gene, CDR1 reads MDHEN and CDR2 reads SYDVKM. Including cysteine and phenylalanine, the CDR3 has 15 amino acids. Just CDR3 DNA is preserved here, 45 bases in frame from base 1. Deletion took 6 bases off V and 5 bases off J, with a span of 19 bases between the germline ends. About this clone itself: What this receptor recognizes is not known. No clone much larger than this one lies a single base away; base qualities are absent.

In the prospective study, participants were roughly 18 to 95 years old, resided in about two dozen geographic areas of the United States, and were enrolled through a virtual design. Cohort assignment in the prospective study relied on participant-reported clinical history from a screening survey and a study questionnaire. Mobile phlebotomists in the prospective study collected whole blood, serum and a nasopharyngeal or oropharyngeal swab from every participant. Participants in the prospective study had the option to provide additional blood draws and questionnaires over a roughly 2-month period. Before DNA extraction, prospective study blood samples were shipped either frozen or at room temperature.

The sample was PBMCs or T cells enriched from blood (not recorded which). This TCR was sampled from a woman under 30 with acute COVID-19. The rearrangement joined TRBV28 to TRBJ1-1; the D gene is perhaps TRBD1, on 6 matching bases. The bases read TGTGCCAGCAGCAGCCACACAGGGCCGGAGACTGAAGCTTTCTTT. Translation gives CASSSHTGPETEAFF. The entire variable domain, with the stretches around the CDR3 drawn from the reference TRBV28 and TRBJ1-1 proteins, is DVKVTQSSRYLVKRTGEKVFLECVQDMDHENMFWYRQDPGLGLRLIYFSYDVKMKEKGDIPEGYSVSREKKERFSLILESASTNQTSMYLCASSSHTGPETEAFFGQGTRLTVV.